This TCR beta chain originates from a study of blood T cell repertoires in COVID-19. At the level of the study: COVID-19 samples from acute and convalescent phases originated in the United States, Italy and Spain. From T cells, B-cell-depleted T cells, or PBMCs came the material, which was cDNA or gDNA.

This CDR3 is built from 13 residues. With V trimmed by 6 bases and J by 5 bases, 6 bases remained unmatched. Per the germline V gene, CDR1 is MNHEY and CDR2 is SVGAGI. Measured with immunoSEQ multiplex PCR; TCRdb has only the in-frame clones, and not every one. In the table there are about 530,000 clones, less than 90% of which are singletons. This clone was recorded only once. Followed longitudinally, the Seattle patients had been enrolled during active infection. The material sequenced was peripheral blood. The chain joins TRBV6-5 to TRBJ1-1; 7 bases map to TRBD1. The receptor comes from a woman aged 45 to 65 with COVID-19, enrolled during active disease. The CDR3 DNA follows: TGTGCCAGCAGGTTTAACAGGGGAACTGAAGCTTTCTTT. Its translation: CASRFNRGTEAFF.